One and the same sample provided the 18 T cell receptor beta chains below, sequenced in a study of early T cells in non-severe SARS-CoV-2 infection. TCRdb re-called the 5' RACE reads with MiXCR, one entry per CDR3 protein. The sample lists approximately 52,000 distinct CDR3 sequences, roughly 8% occurring once. The sequencing input was whole blood. These receptors were taken from an adult who was a healthcare worker with PCR-confirmed SARS-CoV-2 infection or an uninfected control (not recorded which).

This clonotype was counted many times. The V gene is TRBV3-1, the J gene TRBJ2-3; 12 bases line up with TRBD2. Germline assignment: CDR1 LGHDT and CDR2 YNNKEL (reference sequence). The junction had 8 bases not matched to a gene; V was cut back by 2 bases and J by 2 bases. CDR3 size: 18 residues. This chain's CDR3 is CASSQMATSGGYTDTQYF. For the CDR3, the DNA is TGTGCCAGCAGCCAAATGGCGACTAGCGGGGGATACACAGATACGCAGTATTTT.

This clonotype has a handful of counts. The chain combines TRBV18 with TRBJ2-1, with 8 bases identical to TRBD2. The CDR3 is 15 amino acids. Looked up from germline, CDR1 is KGHSH and CDR2 is LQKENI. J was trimmed by 3 bases and V by 6 bases; bases with no gene match: 7. CDR3: CASSETSVGYNEQFF. The CDR3 nucleotides are TGTGCCAGCTCGGAGACTAGCGTCGGCTACAATGAGCAGTTCTTC.

The rearrangement links TRBV12-3 or TRBV12-4 to TRBJ2-7; D may be TRBD2 (6 bases). The CDR3 consists of 13 residues. Trimming shortened V by 6 bases and J by 5 bases, and 14 bases separated the two germline ends. The CDR3 spells CASRGLGGHEQYF. In nucleotides, the CDR3 is TGTGCCAGCAGGGGACTTGGCGGCCACGAGCAGTACTTC.

This clonotype was picked up a small number of times. The CDR3 loop is CAISETPSGATDTQYF. In nucleotides, the CDR3 is TGTGCCATCAGTGAGACCCCTAGCGGGGCCACGGATACGCAGTATTTT. J is TRBJ2-3 and V is TRBV10-3; 9 nucleotides align to TRBD2. This CDR3 is 16 amino acids long. Germline V lookup: CDR1 ENHRY, CDR2 SYGVKD. V dropped 2 bases and J dropped 6; count of bases not matched to a gene: 9.

This clonotype was detected ten times or more. The chain recombines TRBV27 with TRBJ2-7; a possible D gene is TRBD2 (5 bases). The V end lost 3 bases, the J end lost 6 bases, and 12 bases lay between the germline ends. CDR3 length equals 13 residues. Germline V gene sequence: CDR1 MNHEY, CDR2 SMNVEV (reference sequence). The CDR3 here is CASSFRGSGEQYF. DNA of the CDR3: TGTGCCAGCAGTTTTAGAGGGAGCGGCGAGCAGTACTTC.

This clonotype was seen ten or more times. V usage is TRBV20-1 and J usage is TRBJ2-1; TRBD2 aligns across 9 bases. Trimming removed 5 bases from V and 6 bases from J; junction bases left unmatched: 11. Germline V gene lookup returns CDR1 DFQATT and CDR2 SNEGSKA (reference sequence). This CDR3 region has 15 residues. The CDR3: CSAYQGAGGGNEQFF. The DNA for the CDR3 is TGCAGTGCTTATCAGGGAGCGGGGGGCGGCAATGAGCAGTTCTTC.

V usage is TRBV27 and J usage is TRBJ2-1; TRBD1 is a possible D gene (5 bases). The CDR3 runs 11 residues. V was pared by 5 bases and J by 6 bases, with 5 bases between. Germline V gives CDR1 MNHEY, CDR2 SMNVEV (reference sequence). The CDR3 loop is CASSTGNEQFF. Here the CDR3 DNA reads TGTGCCAGCAGTACAGGCAATGAGCAGTTCTTC.

This clonotype was detected a few times. The chain employs TRBV5-1 and TRBJ2-1; TRBD1 aligns across 7 bases. The J segment lost 1 base and the V segment lost 4 bases, leaving 2 bases of the junction unmatched. In germline, CDR1 is SGHRS, CDR2 YFSETQ. This CDR3 has 14 amino acids. Here the CDR3 DNA reads TGCGCCAGCAGCCCGGGACAGTCCTACAATGAGCAGTTCTTC. It encodes CASSPGQSYNEQFF.

This clonotype appeared many times. The genes are TRBV20-1 and TRBJ2-7, with D uncertain. Germline lookup yields CDR1 DFQATT and CDR2 SNEGSKA (reference sequence). This CDR3 contains 13 residues. V lost 3 bases, J lost 2 bases, and 11 bases lay in between. This chain's CDR3 is CSASGQVAYEQYF. The CDR3 nucleotides read TGCAGTGCTAGCGGCCAGGTTGCCTACGAGCAGTACTTC.

This clonotype was picked up many times. The chain employs TRBV20-1 and TRBJ1-5; 9 nucleotides match TRBD1. Losses at the gene ends were 6 bases for V and 5 bases for J; bases not matched to a gene: 8. Germline V lookup: CDR1 DFQATT, CDR2 SNEGSKA (reference sequence). This CDR3 is 14 amino acids long. The CDR3 reads CSAKTGGGHQPQHF. DNA of the CDR3: TGCAGTGCCAAGACAGGGGGAGGGCATCAGCCCCAGCATTTT.

V is TRBV6-1 and J is TRBJ2-1, with 9 bases aligning to TRBD2. Per the germline V gene, CDR1 is MNHNS and CDR2 is SASEGT. The ends lost 11 bases at V and 4 bases at J; junction bases unmatched: 18. The CDR3 is made up of 17 amino acids. Here the CDR3 DNA reads TGTGCCCCAGGGAGACTAGCGGCCCAGACCCTATACAATGAGCAGTTCTTC. Protein sequence: CAPGRLAAQTLYNEQFF.

This clonotype was recorded many times. The chain has TRBV6-2 or TRBV6-3 and TRBJ2-7; D possibly matches TRBD1 or TRBD2 (5 bases each). Trimming cost V 6 bases and J 4 bases, with 10 bases left between them. CDR3 length equals 12 residues. The germline V gene has CDR1 MNHEY and CDR2 SVGEGT. CDR3 nucleotide sequence: TGTGCCAGCAGCCGCAGGGAGTACGAGCAGTACTTC. Translated, it gives CASSRREYEQYF.

CDR3: CASSPFVGGSSEETQYF. The CDR3 nucleotides are TGTGCCAGCAGCCCCTTCGTGGGGGGGTCGTCAGAAGAGACCCAGTACTTC. This chain joins TRBV7-7 and TRBJ2-5, with 7 bases matching TRBD2. CDR3 size: 17 residues. V was clipped by 5 bases and J by 3 bases; unmatched bases: 15. In germline, CDR1 is SSHAT, CDR2 FNYEAQ (reference sequence).

This sequence joins TRBV20-1 and TRBJ1-6; maybe TRBD1 (5 bases). Germline V gene lookup returns CDR1 DFQATT and CDR2 SNEGSKA (reference sequence). The CDR3 extends over 15 amino acids. Trimming removed 3 bases from V and 5 bases from J, with 14 bases in between. The CDR3: CSASFGDLHNSPLHF. The DNA of the CDR3 is TGCAGTGCTAGTTTTGGGGACCTTCATAATTCACCCCTCCACTTT.

The J gene is TRBJ1-1, the V gene TRBV20-1; no clear D. The germline V and J ends were trimmed by 0 bases and 1 base, with 9 bases remaining between them. This CDR3 region has 14 residues. Germline V CDR1 and CDR2: DFQATT, SNEGSKA (reference sequence). CDR3 nucleotide sequence: TGCAGTGCTAGAGAGGACTCTGCGAACACTGAAGCTTTCTTT. Encoded protein: CSAREDSANTEAFF.

This chain connects TRBV7-2 to TRBJ2-3, with D tentatively TRBD1 (5 bases). V dropped 8 bases and J dropped 4 bases, with 19 bases sitting between them. The length of the CDR3 is 15 residues. Germline loops: CDR1 SGHTA, CDR2 FQGNSA. CDR3 residues: CASGPWAGRPDTQYF. The CDR3 DNA sequence: TGTGCCAGCGGGCCCTGGGCAGGGCGCCCAGATACGCAGTATTTT. The full variable domain, completed using reference TRBV7-2 and TRBJ2-3, is GAGVSQSPSNKVTEKGKDVELRCDPISGHTALYWYRQSLGQGLEFLIYFQGNSAPDKSGLPSDRFSAERTGGSVSTLTIQRTQQEDSAVYLCASGPWAGRPDTQYFGPGTRLTVL.

V gene TRBV11-1 combines with J gene TRBJ2-3; TRBD2 agrees at 11 bases. The V and J ends lost 5 bases and 6 bases, in that order; junction bases with no gene match: 7. The CDR3 totals 15 residues. Looked up from germline, CDR1 is SGHAT and CDR2 is FQDESV (reference sequence). The chain's CDR3 is CASSVTSGGEDTQYF. For the CDR3, the DNA is TGTGCCAGCAGCGTCACTAGCGGGGGAGAGGATACGCAGTATTTT.

The J gene is TRBJ1-2, the V gene TRBV12-3 or TRBV12-4, with D unresolved. CDR3 size: 13 residues. V dropped 6 bases and J dropped 7 bases, with 15 bases sitting between them. The CDR3 region has the DNA TGTGCCAGCAGCTTAACGAAGGGAGCTGGCTACACCTTC. Its protein product is CASSLTKGAGYTF.